The TCR beta chain under discussion was sequenced for a study of T-cell reconstitution after alpha-beta-depleted transplantation in children. The CDR3 is 16 residues long. V was clipped by 4 bases and J by 3 bases; unmatched bases: 10. CDR1 is SGHVS and CDR2 is FQNEAQ in the germline V gene. It was with unique molecular identifiers that the TCRbeta library was prepared. TCRdb reprocessed the PCR reads with MiXCR, giving one entry per CDR3 protein. The sample consists of 450,000 to 500,000 distinct CDR3 sequences, around an eighth of them appearing once. The receptor was isolated from a human donor who donated a stem cell graft to a child with combined immunodeficiency. The V and J genes are TRBV7-8 and TRBJ2-5, with TRBD2 identical over 8 bases. The source material was PBMCs from the stem cell graft donor, sampled from the stem cell graft. The CDR3 loop is CASSSRRGAEKETQYF. In DNA, the CDR3 is TGTGCCAGCAGCTCCCGGCGGGGGGCTGAGAAAGAGACCCAGTACTTC.